Shown below are 25 T cell receptor beta chains from a single sample sequenced in a study of blood T cell repertoires in COVID-19. Profiled with immunoSEQ multiplex PCR; TCRdb holds only in-frame clones, not every one. The data contain roughly 500,000 clones, 80% to 90% of them seen just once; the ten biggest clones take up approximately 3%. Sequenced sample: peripheral blood. These receptors came from a human donor in a cohort sampled during active COVID-19.

This chain joins TRBV7-6 and TRBJ2-1; 8 nucleotides line up with TRBD2. The junction had 11 bases not matched to a gene; V was cut back by 6 bases and J by 4 bases. This CDR3 region has 16 residues. Germline CDR1 is SGHVS and CDR2 is FNYEAQ. The chain's CDR3 is CASSPLGAGAYNEQFF. In DNA form, the CDR3 reads TGTGCCAGCAGTCCTCTGGGAGCGGGAGCTTACAATGAGCAGTTCTTC.

This chain links TRBV4-2 with TRBJ2-1; 11 positions agree with TRBD2. The junction had 7 bases not matched to a gene; V was cut back by 0 bases and J by 15 bases. Per the germline V gene, CDR1 is LGHNA and CDR2 is YNFKEQ. The CDR3 has 14 amino acids. The CDR3 loop reads CASSQESSGRAMFF. The CDR3 DNA reads TGTGCCAGCAGCCAAGAAAGTAGCGGGAGGGCGATGTTCTTC.

This rearrangement joins TRBV6-1 to TRBJ1-3; D is undetermined. Per germline, CDR1 MNHNS and CDR2 SASEGT. Trimming pared 1 base from V and 0 bases from J, leaving 16 bases between. The CDR3 is made up of 18 amino acids. The CDR3 loop reads CASSEGAAFFLSGNTIYF. The CDR3, as DNA: TGTGCCAGCAGTGAAGGGGCAGCCTTCTTTCTCTCTGGAAACACCATATATTTT.

This chain uses TRBV3-1 (or the pseudogene TRBV3-2) with TRBJ1-2, with D uncertain. Trimming took 1 base from V and 2 from J, leaving 5 bases between them. Germline CDR1 is LGHDT and CDR2 is YNNKEL (reference sequence). This CDR3 has 13 amino acids. CDR3 coding DNA: TGTGCCAGCAGCCAAGTGGAGAACTATGGCTACACCTTC. It specifies CASSQVENYGYTF.

The V call is TRBV19, the J call TRBJ2-1; 8 nucleotides match TRBD2. The ends lost 10 bases at V and 4 bases at J; junction bases unmatched: 9. Germline CDR1 is LNHDA and CDR2 is SQIVND (reference sequence). The CDR3 covers 14 residues. CDR3 coding DNA: TGTGCCACATTAGCGGGAATGGGGTACAATGAGCAGTTCTTC. It specifies CATLAGMGYNEQFF.

This chain connects TRBV11-2 to TRBJ2-7, with 8 bases fitting TRBD2. Germline-derived CDR1 and CDR2 are SGHAT and FQNNGV. This CDR3 has 15 residues. The ends lost 4 bases at V and 5 bases at J; junction bases unmatched: 10. CDR3 in amino acids: CASSSRGVAGHEQYF. Here the CDR3 DNA reads TGTGCCAGCAGCTCCCGGGGGGTAGCGGGACACGAGCAGTACTTC.

Note on this clone: One junction end does not reproduce the germline sequence, and a read error may be involved. The rearrangement uses TRBV7-7 and TRBJ2-1; no firm D call. This CDR3 is 16 amino acids long. Germline CDR1 SSHAT, CDR2 FNYEAQ (reference sequence). CDR3 DNA sequence: TGTGCTAGCAGCCCCCTCGATGACACGCGACGCAATGAGCAGTTCTTC. Its protein product is CASSPLDDTRRNEQFF.

This sequence joins TRBV21-1 and TRBJ2-1; the table calls TRBD2, which could not be checked here. TRBV21-1 is a listed pseudogene. The CDR3 is 14 amino acids. The CDR3 reads CASSKPLRFYEQFF. The DNA of the CDR3 is TGTGCCAGCAGCAAGCCTTTGAGATTCTATGAGCAGTTCTTC.

CDR3 nucleotide sequence: TGCAGCGTTGAAGGGACTAGCGGGAGGGCCCTAGAGACCCAGTACTTC. Protein sequence: CSVEGTSGRALETQYF. V is TRBV29-1 and J is TRBJ2-5, with TRBD2 matching 15 bases. V shed 1 base and J 4 bases; nucleotides not matched to a gene: 4. Germline V lookup: CDR1 SQVTM, CDR2 ANQGSEA. The CDR3 spans 16 residues.

In DNA, the CDR3 is TGTGCCAGAAGCTCAAACCGATGGACAGGGGAAGGCGGCTACACCTTC. This codes for CARSSNRWTGEGGYTF. The V gene is TRBV5-3, the J gene TRBJ1-2; the match to TRBD1 covers 9 bases. TRBV5-3 falls under the ORF class, with uncertain function. The CDR3 length is 16 residues. Losses at the gene ends were 3 bases for V and 8 bases for J; bases not matched to a gene: 14.

The chain uses TRBV4-3 and TRBJ2-2; TRBD1 might be the D (5 bases). The germline V and J ends were trimmed by 0 bases and 0 bases, with 8 bases remaining between them. The CDR3 length is 16 residues. Germline CDR1 is LGHNA and CDR2 is YSLEER. The CDR3 region has the DNA TGCGCCAGCAGCCAAGAAACAGGCGCGAACACCGGGGAGCTGTTTTTT. Protein: CASSQETGANTGELFF.

V is TRBV25-1 and J is TRBJ1-2, with D possibly TRBD1 on 6 matching bases. This CDR3 contains 15 residues. Germline V CDR1 and CDR2: MGHDK, SYGVNS. The V gene lost 8 bases and the J gene lost 4 bases, with 20 bases spanning the gap. CDR3 nucleotide sequence: TGTGCCAGCTCACGCGATCGGGGACACCCCTATGGCTACACCTTC. Its protein product is CASSRDRGHPYGYTF.

This clone turned up a few times. The chain couples TRBV6-5 to TRBJ1-5; D remains ambiguous. The V gene's germline CDR1 is MNHEY and CDR2 SVGAGI. Trimming removed 6 bases from V and 2 bases from J, with 11 bases in between. The CDR3 contains 14 residues. The CDR3 DNA follows: TGTGCCAGCAGACCGACTGAGGGCAATCAGCCCCAGCATTTT. As protein: CASRPTEGNQPQHF.

The rearrangement links TRBV19 to TRBJ2-2, with D possibly matching TRBD2 (5 bases). From germline, CDR1 is LNHDA and CDR2 SQIVND (reference sequence). V lost 6 bases to trimming and J lost 0 bases, with 8 bases between them. This CDR3 comprises 14 residues. CDR3 sequence reads: CASRFGANTGELFF. CDR3 DNA: TGTGCCAGTAGATTCGGGGCGAACACCGGGGAGCTGTTTTTT.

The rearrangement joins TRBV19 to TRBJ2-1; perhaps TRBD2 as D (5 bases). Trimming took 8 bases from V and 1 from J, leaving 18 bases between them. Looked up from germline, CDR1 is LNHDA and CDR2 is SQIVND (reference sequence). The CDR3 sequence is 16 residues long. The CDR3 nucleotides are TGTGCCAGTGGCTACCCGAGTGGAGGATCCTACAATGAGCAGTTCTTC. Translation: CASGYPSGGSYNEQFF.

This chain links TRBV6-5 with TRBJ1-4, with TRBD1 as a possible D gene (5 bases). CDR3 size: 15 residues. V was pared by 5 bases and J by 11 bases, with 21 bases between. The germline gives CDR1 MNHEY, CDR2 SVGAGI. The DNA for the CDR3 is TGTGCCAGCAGTCGACGGGACTCAAGAACGGGGAAACTGTTTTTT. Residues: CASSRRDSRTGKLFF.

This clone came up many times. This sequence joins TRBV6-6 and TRBJ2-1, with a possible D match to TRBD2 (6 bases). CDR1 and CDR2 (germline): MNHNY, SVGAGI (reference sequence). The CDR3 is 14 residues long. V dropped 3 bases and J dropped 9 bases, with 15 bases sitting between them. CDR3 sequence: CASSYLARYGEQFF. CDR3 nucleotides: TGTGCCAGCAGTTATCTAGCGCGATACGGTGAGCAGTTCTTC.

The chain is built from TRBV6-5 and TRBJ2-5, with 9 bases fitting TRBD1. The CDR3 contains 13 residues. The germline gives CDR1 MNHEY, CDR2 SVGAGI. The J segment lost 3 bases and the V segment lost 8 bases, leaving 4 bases of the junction unmatched. DNA for the CDR3: TGTGCCAGCTCCTGGACAGGGGAAGAGACCCAGTACTTC. Amino acid sequence: CASSWTGEETQYF.

The rearrangement links TRBV12-5 to TRBJ2-1; TRBD2 is a possible D gene (5 bases). The CDR3 spans 11 residues. Trimming removed 6 bases from V and 10 bases from J, with 10 bases in between. Germline V lookup: CDR1 LGHNT, CDR2 FRNRAP. The CDR3 here is CASGLVHEQFF. CDR3 bases: TGTGCTAGTGGACTAGTGCACGAGCAGTTCTTC.

The chain recombines TRBV3-1 (or the pseudogene TRBV3-2) with TRBJ1-3, with 7 bases aligning to TRBD1. The J segment lost 1 base and the V segment lost 1 base, leaving 1 base of the junction unmatched. CDR1 and CDR2 from the germline V gene are LGHDT and YNNKEL (reference sequence). This CDR3 is 15 amino acids long. The chain's CDR3 is CASSQAGGSGNTIYF. As DNA, the CDR3 is TGTGCCAGCAGCCAAGCAGGGGGATCTGGAAACACCATATATTTT.

The CDR3 DNA is TGTGCCAGCAGCTTAAACAGGGGAGGCGGTGAGCAGTTCTTC. This gives the protein CASSLNRGGGEQFF. The V call is TRBV11-2, the J call TRBJ2-1, with D possibly matching TRBD1 (7 bases). Germline CDR1 and CDR2: SGHAT and FQNNGV. This CDR3 is built from 14 residues. The ends were cut back, 2 bases at V and 9 bases at J, with 14 bases in the middle.

The V gene is TRBV24-1, the J gene TRBJ2-3, with 11 nucleotides matching TRBD2. This CDR3 spans 16 amino acids. CDR1 KGHDR and CDR2 SFDVKD come from the germline V gene. After removal of 5 bases from V and 4 bases from J, the junction contained 7 bases not matched to a gene. CDR3 in DNA: TGTGCCACCAGTGGGACACTAGCGGGAGCCCCAGATACGCAGTATTTT. This gives the protein CATSGTLAGAPDTQYF.

V is TRBV9 and J is TRBJ1-1; TRBD1 matches 8 bases. Trimming cost V 4 bases and J 4 bases; bases outside gene matches: 6. The CDR3 is 14 residues long. The V gene's germline CDR1 is SGDLS and CDR2 YYNGEE. The CDR3 is CASSYMTGVTEAFF. The CDR3 DNA reads TGTGCCAGCAGCTATATGACAGGGGTCACTGAAGCTTTCTTT.

The V and J genes are TRBV30 and TRBJ1-1; D is ambiguous. Trimming removed 1 base from V and 0 bases from J, with 9 bases in between. Germline lookup yields CDR1 GTSNPN and CDR2 SVGIG (reference sequence). CDR3 length: 14 residues. CDR3 DNA sequence: TGTGCCTGGAGTGAAAACAGATTGAACACTGAAGCTTTCTTT. The encoded protein is CAWSENRLNTEAFF.

The rearrangement links TRBV7-9 to TRBJ1-6, with a possible D match to TRBD1 (6 bases). This CDR3 spans 14 amino acids. Germline V gene lookup returns CDR1 SEHNR and CDR2 FQNEAQ (reference sequence). The V and J ends lost 3 bases and 7 bases respectively, with 10 bases between them. The CDR3 spells CASSLVQGNSPLHF. CDR3 coding DNA: TGTGCCAGCAGCTTGGTGCAGGGGAATTCACCCCTCCACTTT.